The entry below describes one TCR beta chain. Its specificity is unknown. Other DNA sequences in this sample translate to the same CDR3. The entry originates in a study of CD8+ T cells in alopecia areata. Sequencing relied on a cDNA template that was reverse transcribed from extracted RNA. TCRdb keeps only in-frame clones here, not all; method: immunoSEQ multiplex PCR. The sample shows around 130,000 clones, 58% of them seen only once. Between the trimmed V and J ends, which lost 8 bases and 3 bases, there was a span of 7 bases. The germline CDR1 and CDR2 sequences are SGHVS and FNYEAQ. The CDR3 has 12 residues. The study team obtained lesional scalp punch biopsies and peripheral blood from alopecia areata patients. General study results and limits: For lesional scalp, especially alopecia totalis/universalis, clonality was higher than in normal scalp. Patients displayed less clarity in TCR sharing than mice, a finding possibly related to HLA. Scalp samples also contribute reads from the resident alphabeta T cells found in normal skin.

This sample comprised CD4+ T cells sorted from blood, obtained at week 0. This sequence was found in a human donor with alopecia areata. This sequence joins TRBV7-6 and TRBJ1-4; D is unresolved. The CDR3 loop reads CASSGPNEKLFF. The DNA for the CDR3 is TGTGCCAGCTCCGGGCCTAATGAAAAACTGTTTTTT.